This note documents a single TCR beta chain sequence. This record belongs to a study of blood T cell repertoires in COVID-19. Study-level background: Whether acute or convalescent, the COVID-19 samples came from the United States, Italy and Spain. From T cells, B-cell-depleted T cells, or PBMCs came the material, which was cDNA or gDNA.

The CDR3 is made up of 14 amino acids. With 4 bases removed from V and 15 bases from J, the gap between germline ends came to 19 bases. CDR1 and CDR2 (germline): LGHNA, YNFKEQ. Per the authors' pipeline: The assay estimated nucleated cells by amplifying reference gene primers. Sequencing used immunoSEQ multiplex PCR; TCRdb keeps in-frame clones, though not all of them. V and J calls and clone size are those listed in that table; D and trimming were worked out from the DNA. The table shows roughly 100,000 clones, with 84% occurring only once. Sequencing input: peripheral blood. This rearrangement joins TRBV4-2 to TRBJ1-6; the D is unclear. This clonotype was obtained from a human donor in a cohort sampled during active COVID-19. CDR3 region: CASSPNWSSRDLHF. The CDR3 coding sequence is TGTGCCAGCAGCCCCAACTGGTCATCGCGAGACCTCCACTTT.